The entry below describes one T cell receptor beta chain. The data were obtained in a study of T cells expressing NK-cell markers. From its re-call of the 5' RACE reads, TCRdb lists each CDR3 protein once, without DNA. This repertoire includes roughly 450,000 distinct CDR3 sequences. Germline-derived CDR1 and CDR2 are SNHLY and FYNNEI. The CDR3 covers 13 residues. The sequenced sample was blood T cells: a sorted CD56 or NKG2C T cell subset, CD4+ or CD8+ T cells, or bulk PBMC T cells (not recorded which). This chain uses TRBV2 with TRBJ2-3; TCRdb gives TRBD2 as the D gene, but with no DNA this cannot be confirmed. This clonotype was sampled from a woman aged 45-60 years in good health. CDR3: CASSIPTSDTQYF.